The 8 T cell receptor beta chains reported below all come from one sample, sequenced in a study of cytomegalovirus exposure and HLA in healthy donors. This table comes from immunoSEQ multiplex PCR, and its TCRdb copy is limited to in-frame clones, with some not included. The data show 250,000 to 350,000 clones, approximately 86% seen once. Sequencing input: PBMCs. These receptors all stem from a man aged 25 to 45 in good health and CMV-seronegative.

The V gene is TRBV10-3, the J gene TRBJ1-1; D may be TRBD1 (5 bases). This CDR3 has 13 residues. Germline lookup yields CDR1 ENHRY and CDR2 SYGVKD. V lost 4 bases and J lost 4, with 10 bases in between. CDR3: CAISGQGGTEAFF. The CDR3 nucleotides read TGTGCCATCAGTGGGCAGGGTGGCACTGAAGCTTTCTTT.

The chain joins TRBV6-5 to TRBJ1-2; D might be TRBD1 (5 bases). Germline assignment: CDR1 MNHEY and CDR2 SVGAGI. V was shortened by 0 bases and J by 8 bases, with 16 bases between the two germline ends. This CDR3 comprises 15 residues. CDR3 sequence (DNA): TGTGCCAGCAGTTACTCGAAGGCAGGGAATAACGGCTACACCTTC. It codes for CASSYSKAGNNGYTF.

This chain links TRBV6-4 with TRBJ2-3, with D possibly matching TRBD2 (5 bases). V was cut by 0 bases and J by 4 bases, with 8 bases left in between. CDR3 length: 14 amino acids. In germline, CDR1 is MRHNA, CDR2 SNTAGT. The CDR3 region is CASSDSWTSDTQYF. The CDR3 DNA is TGTGCCAGCAGTGACTCATGGACTTCAGATACGCAGTATTTT.

J is TRBJ2-1 and V is TRBV11-2; TRBD2 agrees at 12 bases. CDR3 length equals 15 residues. V was clipped by 4 bases and J by 8 bases; unmatched bases: 6. Germline CDR1 is SGHAT and CDR2 is FQNNGV. CDR3 in DNA: TGTGCCAGCAGCTCGACTAGCGGGGGTATCTATGAGCAGTTCTTC. As protein: CASSSTSGGIYEQFF.

This chain's CDR3 is CASSQTGFYGYTF. The CDR3 coding sequence is TGTGCCAGCAGCCAGACAGGGTTCTATGGCTACACCTTC. The chain couples TRBV25-1 to TRBJ1-2, with 7 bases identical to TRBD1. Germline values: CDR1 MGHDK, CDR2 SYGVNS. The V segment lost 6 bases and the J segment 4 bases; nucleotides outside the gene matches: 5. The CDR3 extends over 13 amino acids.

This rearrangement joins TRBV4-1 to TRBJ2-1; 9 nucleotides align to TRBD2. There are 16 residues in the CDR3. The germline gives CDR1 MGHRA, CDR2 YSYEKL. V shed 2 bases, J shed 8 bases, and the junction held 10 bases outside the gene matches. This CDR3 is CASSQWGRGGQDEQFF. CDR3 DNA: TGCGCCAGCAGCCAATGGGGGCGGGGGGGCCAGGATGAGCAGTTCTTC.

This sequence joins TRBV5-6 and TRBJ2-5; 13 bases match TRBD2. The CDR3 sequence is 18 residues long. Looked up from germline, CDR1 is SGHDT and CDR2 is YYEEEE. V lost 4 bases and J lost 0; bases outside the gene matches: 9. The CDR3 loop reads CASSIPGTSGTYQETQYF. The CDR3 DNA is TGTGCCAGCAGCATTCCCGGGACTAGCGGGACTTACCAAGAGACCCAGTACTTC.

This clone was observed once. The V and J genes are TRBV4-1 and TRBJ1-5; TRBD1 matches 9 bases. In germline, CDR1 is MGHRA, CDR2 YSYEKL. V lost 4 bases and J lost 5; bases outside the gene matches: 6. The CDR3 totals 15 residues. As DNA, the CDR3 is TGCGCCAGCAGCCCAGGGAGACAGGGGGATCAGCCCCAGCATTTT. This codes for CASSPGRQGDQPQHF.